The rows below give T cell receptor beta chains drawn from one sample of a study of blood T cell repertoires in COVID-19. The repertoire was sequenced with immunoSEQ multiplex PCR; TCRdb's copy has only in-frame clones and lacks some. Of hundreds of thousands of clones in the sample, roughly 80% were seen once. The sequenced sample consisted of peripheral blood. The receptors stem from a woman between 65 and 79 years old with acute or convalescent COVID-19. Both conserved end residues are part of each CDR3. Fields, in order: V gene, CDR3 protein.

TRBV6-2/TRBV6-3	CASSYEPRYEQYF
TRBV28	CASTPAQAYEQYF
TRBV7-9	CASSPGQLSNQPQHF
TRBV4-3	CASSQDRGSATEAFF
TRBV10-3	CAISEGGTGVTEAFF
TRBV5-1	CASSLPLDRGDEQYF
TRBV2	CASSFRGGGELFF
TRBV15	CATSRDRNTGMGNQPQHF
TRBV14	CASSPFPGTEAFF
TRBV6-5	CASSFQGSGQYF
TRBV6-2/TRBV6-3	CASSRAGGISVEKLFF
TRBV5-6	CASSLRGGAGTQYF
TRBV2	CASSPGHPDTEAFF
TRBV28	CASSRPGTGADTEAFF
TRBV28	CASSPPEGQGNTIYF
TRBV29-1	CSVTGMVNTEAFF
TRBV2	CASSGQGNTEAFF
TRBV5-1	CASKVGDSPLHF